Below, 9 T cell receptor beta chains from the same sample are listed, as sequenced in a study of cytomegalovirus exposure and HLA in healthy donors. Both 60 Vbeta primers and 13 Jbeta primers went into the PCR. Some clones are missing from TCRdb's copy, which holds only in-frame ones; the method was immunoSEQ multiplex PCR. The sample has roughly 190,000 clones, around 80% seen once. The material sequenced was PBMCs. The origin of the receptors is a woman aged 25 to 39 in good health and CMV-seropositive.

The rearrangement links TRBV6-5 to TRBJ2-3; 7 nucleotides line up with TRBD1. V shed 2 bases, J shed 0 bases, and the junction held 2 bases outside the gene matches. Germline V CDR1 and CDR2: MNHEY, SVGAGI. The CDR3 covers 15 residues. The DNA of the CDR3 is TGTGCCAGCAGTTACGTGACAGGGAGCACAGATACGCAGTATTTT. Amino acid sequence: CASSYVTGSTDTQYF.

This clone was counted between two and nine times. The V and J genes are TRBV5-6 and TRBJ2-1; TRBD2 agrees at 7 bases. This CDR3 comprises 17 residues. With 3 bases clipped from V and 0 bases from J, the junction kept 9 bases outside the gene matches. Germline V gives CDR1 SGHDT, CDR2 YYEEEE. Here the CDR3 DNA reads TGTGCCAGCAGCTCCTTTAGCGGGTCTTTCTCCTACAATGAGCAGTTCTTC. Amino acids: CASSSFSGSFSYNEQFF.

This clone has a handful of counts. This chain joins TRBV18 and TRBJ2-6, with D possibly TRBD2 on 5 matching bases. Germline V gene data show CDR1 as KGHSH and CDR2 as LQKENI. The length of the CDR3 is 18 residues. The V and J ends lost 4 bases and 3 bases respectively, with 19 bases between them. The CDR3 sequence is CASSLPGTSSDGANVLTF. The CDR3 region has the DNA TGTGCCAGCTCACTCCCGGGAACCAGCTCTGATGGGGCCAACGTCCTGACTTTC. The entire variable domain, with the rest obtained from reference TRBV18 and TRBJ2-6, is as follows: NAGVMQNPRHLVRRRGQEARLRCSPMKGHSHVYWYRQLPEEGLKFMVYLQKENIIDESGMPKERFSAEFPKEGPSILRIQQVVRGDSAAYFCASSLPGTSSDGANVLTFGAGSRLTVL.

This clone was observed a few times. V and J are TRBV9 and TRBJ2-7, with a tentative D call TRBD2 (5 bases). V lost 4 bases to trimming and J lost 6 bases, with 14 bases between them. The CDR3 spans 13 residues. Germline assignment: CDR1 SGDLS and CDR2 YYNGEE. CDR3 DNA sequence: TGTGCCAGCAGCCCGAGGACTGAGGGCGAGCAGTACTTC. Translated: CASSPRTEGEQYF.

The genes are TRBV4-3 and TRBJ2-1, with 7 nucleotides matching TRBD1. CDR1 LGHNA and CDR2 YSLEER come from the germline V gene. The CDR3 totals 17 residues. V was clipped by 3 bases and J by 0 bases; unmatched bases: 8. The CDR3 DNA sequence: TGCGCCAGCAGCCATAGGATTACAGGGGACTCCTACAATGAGCAGTTCTTC. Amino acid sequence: CASSHRITGDSYNEQFF.

Written as DNA, the CDR3 is TGCAGCGTTGGAGGACTGCGGCTGTTATACAATGAGCAGTTCTTC. Its translation: CSVGGLRLLYNEQFF. The J gene is TRBJ2-1, the V gene TRBV29-1, with D possibly matching TRBD2 (5 bases). Germline CDR1 SQVTM, CDR2 ANQGSEA. The CDR3 is 15 residues long. The V gene lost 4 bases and the J gene lost 4 bases, with 17 bases spanning the gap.

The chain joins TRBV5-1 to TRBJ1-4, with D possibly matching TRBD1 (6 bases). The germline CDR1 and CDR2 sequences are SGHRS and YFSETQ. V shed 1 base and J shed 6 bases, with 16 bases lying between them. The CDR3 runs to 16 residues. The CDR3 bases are TGCGCCAGCAGCTTGCGGGGCCCCTCAGGGGATGAAAAACTGTTTTTT. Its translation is CASSLRGPSGDEKLFF.

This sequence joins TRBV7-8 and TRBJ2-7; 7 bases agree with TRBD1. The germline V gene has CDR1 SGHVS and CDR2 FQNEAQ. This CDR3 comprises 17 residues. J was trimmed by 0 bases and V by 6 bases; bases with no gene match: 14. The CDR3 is CASRAIPGTDRSYEQYF. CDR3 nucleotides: TGTGCCAGCAGAGCCATCCCCGGGACAGACCGCTCCTACGAGCAGTACTTC. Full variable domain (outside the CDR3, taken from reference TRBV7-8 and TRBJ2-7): GAGVSQSPRYKVAKRGQDVALRCDPISGHVSLFWYQQALGQGPEFLTYFQNEAQLDKSGLPSDRFFAERPEGSVSTLKIQRTQQEDSAVYLCASRAIPGTDRSYEQYFGPGTRLTVT.

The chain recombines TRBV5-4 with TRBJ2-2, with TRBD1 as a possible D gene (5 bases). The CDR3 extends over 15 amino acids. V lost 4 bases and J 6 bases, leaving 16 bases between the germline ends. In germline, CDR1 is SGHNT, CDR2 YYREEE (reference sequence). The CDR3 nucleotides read TGTGCCAGCAGCCCCGGACAAGGTCGGTCCGGGGAGCTGTTTTTT. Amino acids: CASSPGQGRSGELFF. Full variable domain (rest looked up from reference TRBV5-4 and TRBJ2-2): ETGVTQSPTHLIKTRGQQVTLRCSSQSGHNTVSWYQQALGQGPQFIFQYYREEENGRGNFPPRFSGLQFPNYSSELNVNALELDDSALYLCASSPGQGRSGELFFGEGSRLTVL.